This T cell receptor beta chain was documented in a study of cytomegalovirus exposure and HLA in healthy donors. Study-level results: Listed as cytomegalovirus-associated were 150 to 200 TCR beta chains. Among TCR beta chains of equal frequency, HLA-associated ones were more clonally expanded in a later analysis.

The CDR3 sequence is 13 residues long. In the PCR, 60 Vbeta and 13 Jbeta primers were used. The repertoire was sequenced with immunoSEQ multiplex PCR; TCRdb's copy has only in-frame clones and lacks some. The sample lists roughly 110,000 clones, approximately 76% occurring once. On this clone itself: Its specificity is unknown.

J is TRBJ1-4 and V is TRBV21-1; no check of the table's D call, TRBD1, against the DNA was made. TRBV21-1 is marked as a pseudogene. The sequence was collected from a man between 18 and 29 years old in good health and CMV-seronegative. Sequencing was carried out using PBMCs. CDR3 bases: TGTGCCAGTAGGGACAATCAGAATGAAAAACTGTTTTTT. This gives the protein CASRDNQNEKLFF.